The TCR beta chain under discussion was sequenced for a study of cytomegalovirus exposure and HLA in healthy donors. On the study more broadly: Earlier sequencing of 150 million to 200 million T cells yielded 100 million to 120 million unique TCR beta sequences.

The V end lost 4 bases, the J end lost 3 bases, and 5 bases lay between the germline ends. This CDR3 comprises 12 residues. The germline V gene has CDR1 LGHNT and CDR2 FRNRAP. Researchers ran the PCR with 60 Vbeta and 13 Jbeta primers. Data came from immunoSEQ multiplex PCR; TCRdb stores just in-frame clones and leaves some out. The repertoire has 150,000 to 200,000 clones, approximately 80% of them found once; the top ten carry around 2.8%. This clonotype was obtained from a woman aged 40 to 49 in good health and CMV-seropositive. The sequenced sample consisted of PBMCs. The gene calls are TRBV12-5 and TRBJ2-3; D unresolved. This CDR3 reads CASGSLTDTQYF. Written as DNA, the CDR3 is TGTGCTAGTGGTTCCCTTACAGATACGCAGTATTTT.